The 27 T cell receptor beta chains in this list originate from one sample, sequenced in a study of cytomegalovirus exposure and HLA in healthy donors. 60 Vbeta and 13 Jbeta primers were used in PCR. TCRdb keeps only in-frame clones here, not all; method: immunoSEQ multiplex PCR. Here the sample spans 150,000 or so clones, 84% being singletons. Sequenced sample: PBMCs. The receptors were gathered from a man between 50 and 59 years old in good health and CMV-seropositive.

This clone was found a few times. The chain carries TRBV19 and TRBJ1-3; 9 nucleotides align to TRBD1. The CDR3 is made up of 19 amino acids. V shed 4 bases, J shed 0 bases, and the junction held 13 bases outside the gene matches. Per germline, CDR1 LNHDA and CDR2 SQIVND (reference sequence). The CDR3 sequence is CASSSWTGADTFSGNTIYF. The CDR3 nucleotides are TGTGCCAGTAGTAGCTGGACAGGGGCTGATACTTTCTCTGGAAACACCATATATTTT.

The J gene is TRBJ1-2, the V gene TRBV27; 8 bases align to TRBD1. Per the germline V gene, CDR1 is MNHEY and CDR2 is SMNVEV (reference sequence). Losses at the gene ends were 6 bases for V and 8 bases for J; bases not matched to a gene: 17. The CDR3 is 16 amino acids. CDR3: CASRILGTGREEGYTF. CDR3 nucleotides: TGTGCCAGCAGAATCCTCGGGACAGGCCGAGAGGAGGGCTACACCTTC.

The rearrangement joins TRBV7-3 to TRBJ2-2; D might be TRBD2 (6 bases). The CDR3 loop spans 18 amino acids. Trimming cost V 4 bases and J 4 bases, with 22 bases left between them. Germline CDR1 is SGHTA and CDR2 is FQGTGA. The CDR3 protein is CASSSEGVDTYSTGELFF. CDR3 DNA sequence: TGTGCCAGCAGCTCGGAGGGCGTGGACACATACTCCACCGGGGAGCTGTTTTTT.

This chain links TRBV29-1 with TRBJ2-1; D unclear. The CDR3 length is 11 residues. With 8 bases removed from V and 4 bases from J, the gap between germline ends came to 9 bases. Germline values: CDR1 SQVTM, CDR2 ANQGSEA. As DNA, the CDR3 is TGCAGCCTTACTAAATACAATGAGCAGTTCTTC. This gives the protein CSLTKYNEQFF.

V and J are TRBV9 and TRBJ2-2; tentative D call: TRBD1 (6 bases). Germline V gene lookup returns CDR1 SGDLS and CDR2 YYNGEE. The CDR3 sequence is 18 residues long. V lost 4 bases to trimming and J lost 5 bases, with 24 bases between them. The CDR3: CASSLHTLGAQLTGELFF. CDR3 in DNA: TGTGCCAGCAGCTTACACACATTGGGGGCCCAACTTACCGGGGAGCTGTTTTTT.

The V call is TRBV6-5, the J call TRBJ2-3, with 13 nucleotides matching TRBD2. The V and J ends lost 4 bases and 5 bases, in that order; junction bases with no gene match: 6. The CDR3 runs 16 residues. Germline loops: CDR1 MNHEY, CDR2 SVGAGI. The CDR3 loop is CASSSRTSGSLDTQYF. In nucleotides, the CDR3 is TGTGCCAGCAGTTCGAGGACTAGCGGGAGTCTAGATACGCAGTATTTT.

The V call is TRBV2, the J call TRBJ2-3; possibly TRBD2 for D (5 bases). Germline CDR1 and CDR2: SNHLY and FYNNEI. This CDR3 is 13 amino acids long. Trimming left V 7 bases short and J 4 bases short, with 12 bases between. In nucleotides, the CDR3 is TGTGCCAGCAAGGAAAGGGAGCCAGATACGCAGTATTTT. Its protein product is CASKEREPDTQYF.

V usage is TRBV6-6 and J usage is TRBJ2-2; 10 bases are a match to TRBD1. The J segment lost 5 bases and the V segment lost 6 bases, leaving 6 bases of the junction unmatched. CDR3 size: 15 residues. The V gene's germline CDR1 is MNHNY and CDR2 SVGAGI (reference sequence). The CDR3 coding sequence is TGTGCCAGCAGCCAGACAGGGGGCGGGACCGGGGAGCTGTTTTTT. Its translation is CASSQTGGGTGELFF.

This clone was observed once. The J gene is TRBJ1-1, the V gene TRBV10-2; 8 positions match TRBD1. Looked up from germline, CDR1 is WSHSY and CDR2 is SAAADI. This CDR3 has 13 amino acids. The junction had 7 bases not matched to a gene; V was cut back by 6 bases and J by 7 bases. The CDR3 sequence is CASSDQQGGEAFF. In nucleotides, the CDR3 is TGCGCCAGCAGCGACCAACAGGGGGGTGAAGCTTTCTTT.

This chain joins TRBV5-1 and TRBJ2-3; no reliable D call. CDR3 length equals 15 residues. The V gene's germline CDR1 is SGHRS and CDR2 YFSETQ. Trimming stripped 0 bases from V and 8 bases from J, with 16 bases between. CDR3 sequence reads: CASSLGLVRNGTQYF. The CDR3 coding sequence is TGCGCCAGCAGCTTGGGGCTAGTGAGGAATGGTACGCAGTATTTT.

The DNA for the CDR3 is TGTGCCAGCAGTTACGATCGGTCTGGAAACACCATATATTTT. This gives the protein CASSYDRSGNTIYF. The chain combines TRBV6-5 with TRBJ1-3; D unclear. This CDR3 contains 14 residues. Trimming removed 2 bases from V and 1 base from J, with 6 bases in between. The germline gives CDR1 MNHEY, CDR2 SVGAGI.

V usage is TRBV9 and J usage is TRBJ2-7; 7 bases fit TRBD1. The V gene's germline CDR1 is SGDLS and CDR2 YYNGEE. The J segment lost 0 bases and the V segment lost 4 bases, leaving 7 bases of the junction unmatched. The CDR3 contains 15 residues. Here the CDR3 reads CASSTTGEPSYEQYF. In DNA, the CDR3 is TGTGCCAGCAGCACCACAGGGGAGCCCTCCTACGAGCAGTACTTC.

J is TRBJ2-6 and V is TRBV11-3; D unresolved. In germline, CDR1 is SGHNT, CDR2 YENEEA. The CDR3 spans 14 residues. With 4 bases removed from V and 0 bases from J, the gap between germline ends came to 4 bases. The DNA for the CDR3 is TGTGCCAGCAGCTCAATCTCTGGGGCCAACGTCCTGACTTTC. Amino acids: CASSSISGANVLTF.

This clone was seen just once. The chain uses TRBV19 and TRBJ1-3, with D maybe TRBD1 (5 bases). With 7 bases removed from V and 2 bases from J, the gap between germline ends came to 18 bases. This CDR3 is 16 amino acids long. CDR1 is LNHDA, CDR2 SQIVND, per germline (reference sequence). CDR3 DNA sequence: TGTGCCAGTAAGGGTGGTAGATCAGGGCCTGGAAACACCATATATTTT. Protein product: CASKGGRSGPGNTIYF. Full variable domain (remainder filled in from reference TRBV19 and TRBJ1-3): DGGITQSPKYLFRKEGQNVTLSCEQNLNHDAMYWYRQDPGQGLRLIYYSQIVNDFQKGDIAEGYSVSREKKESFPLTVTSAQKNPTAFYLCASKGGRSGPGNTIYFGEGSWLTVV.

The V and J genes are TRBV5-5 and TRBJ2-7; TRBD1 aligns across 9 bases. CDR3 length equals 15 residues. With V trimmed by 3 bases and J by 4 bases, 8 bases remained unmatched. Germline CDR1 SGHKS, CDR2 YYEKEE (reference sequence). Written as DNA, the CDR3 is TGTGCCAGCAGCTCGACGGGACAGGGTGTTTACGAGCAGTACTTC. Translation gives CASSSTGQGVYEQYF.

CDR3 in DNA: TGTGCCAGCAGGAACTCCACCGGGGAGCTGTTTTTT. This encodes CASRNSTGELFF. The chain has TRBV6-6 and TRBJ2-2; D is uncertain. CDR3 length: 12 residues. Trimming took 6 bases from V and 4 from J, leaving 6 bases between them. Germline V gene data show CDR1 as MNHNY and CDR2 as SVGAGI (reference sequence).

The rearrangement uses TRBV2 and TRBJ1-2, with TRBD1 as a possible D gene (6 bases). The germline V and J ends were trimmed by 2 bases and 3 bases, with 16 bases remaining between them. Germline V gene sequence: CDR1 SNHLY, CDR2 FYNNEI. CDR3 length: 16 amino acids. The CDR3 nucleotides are TGTGCCAGCAGTGAATACGGGGGCGCGGGGGACTATGGCTACACCTTC. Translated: CASSEYGGAGDYGYTF. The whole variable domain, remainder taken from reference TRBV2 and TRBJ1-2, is EPEVTQTPSHQVTQMGQEVILRCVPISNHLYFYWYRQILGQKVEFLVSFYNNEISEKSEIFDDQFSVERPDGSNFTLKIRSTKLEDSAMYFCASSEYGGAGDYGYTFGSGTRLTVV.

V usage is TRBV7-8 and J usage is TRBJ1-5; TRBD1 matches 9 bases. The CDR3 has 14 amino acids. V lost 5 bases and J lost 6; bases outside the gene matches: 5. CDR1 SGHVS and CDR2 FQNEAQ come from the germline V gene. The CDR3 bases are TGTGCCAGCAGCACGGGACAGGGCAGTCAGCCCCAGCATTTT. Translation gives CASSTGQGSQPQHF.

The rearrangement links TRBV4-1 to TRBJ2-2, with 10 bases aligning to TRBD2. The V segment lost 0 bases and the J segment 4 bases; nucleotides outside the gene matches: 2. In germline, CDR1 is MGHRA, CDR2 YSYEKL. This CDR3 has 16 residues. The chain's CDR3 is CASSQDLAGVTGELFF. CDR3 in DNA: TGCGCCAGCAGCCAAGATCTAGCGGGGGTCACCGGGGAGCTGTTTTTT.

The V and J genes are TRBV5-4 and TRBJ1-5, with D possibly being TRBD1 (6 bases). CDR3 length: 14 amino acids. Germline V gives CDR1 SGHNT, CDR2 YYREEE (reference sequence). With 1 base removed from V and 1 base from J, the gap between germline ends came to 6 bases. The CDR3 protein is CASSLQGSNQPQHF. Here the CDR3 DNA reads TGTGCCAGCAGCTTGCAGGGGAGCAATCAGCCCCAGCATTTT.

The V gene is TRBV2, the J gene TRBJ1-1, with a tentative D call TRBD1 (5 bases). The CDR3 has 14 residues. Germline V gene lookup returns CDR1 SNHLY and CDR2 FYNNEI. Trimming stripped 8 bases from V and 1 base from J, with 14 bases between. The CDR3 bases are TGTGCCAGCTCCGTGGGCAGGGCGAACACTGAAGCTTTCTTT. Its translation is CASSVGRANTEAFF.

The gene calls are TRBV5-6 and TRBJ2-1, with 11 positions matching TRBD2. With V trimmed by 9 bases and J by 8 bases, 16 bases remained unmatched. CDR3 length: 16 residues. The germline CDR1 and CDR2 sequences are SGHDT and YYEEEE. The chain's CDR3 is CATLPWASGGYDEQFF. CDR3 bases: TGTGCCACTCTGCCATGGGCTAGCGGGGGGTACGATGAGCAGTTCTTC.

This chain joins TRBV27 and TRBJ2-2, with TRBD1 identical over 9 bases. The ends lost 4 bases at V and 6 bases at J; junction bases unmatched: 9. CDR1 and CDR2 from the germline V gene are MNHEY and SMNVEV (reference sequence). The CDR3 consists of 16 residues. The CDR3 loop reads CASSWAGTGWSGELFF. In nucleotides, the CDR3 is TGTGCCAGCAGTTGGGCCGGGACAGGGTGGTCCGGGGAGCTGTTTTTT.

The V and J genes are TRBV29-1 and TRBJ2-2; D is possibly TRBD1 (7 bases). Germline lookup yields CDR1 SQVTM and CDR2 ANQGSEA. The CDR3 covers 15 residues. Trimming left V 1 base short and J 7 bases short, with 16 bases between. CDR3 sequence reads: CSVEGTRGAGGELFF. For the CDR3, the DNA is TGCAGCGTTGAAGGAACCAGGGGGGCCGGCGGGGAGCTGTTTTTT.

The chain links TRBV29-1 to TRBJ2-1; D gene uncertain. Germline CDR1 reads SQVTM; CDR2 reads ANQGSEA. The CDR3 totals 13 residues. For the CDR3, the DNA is TGCAGTCACACTAAACTGGAGAGGAATGAGCAGTTCTTC. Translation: CSHTKLERNEQFF.

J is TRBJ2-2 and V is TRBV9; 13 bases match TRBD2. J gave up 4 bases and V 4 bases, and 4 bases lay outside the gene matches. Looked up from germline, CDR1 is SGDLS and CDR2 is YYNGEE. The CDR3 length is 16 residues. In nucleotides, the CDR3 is TGTGCCAGCAGCCTCAGGACTAGCGGGGGCACCGGGGAGCTGTTTTTT. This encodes CASSLRTSGGTGELFF.

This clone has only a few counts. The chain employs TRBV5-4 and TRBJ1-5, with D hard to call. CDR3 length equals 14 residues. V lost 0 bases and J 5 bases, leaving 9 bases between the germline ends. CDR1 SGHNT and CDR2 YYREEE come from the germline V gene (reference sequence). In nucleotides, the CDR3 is TGTGCCAGCAGCTTGGCGGGGAGCTATCAGCCCCAGCATTTT. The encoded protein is CASSLAGSYQPQHF.